This T cell receptor (beta chain) was identified in a study of cytomegalovirus exposure and HLA in healthy donors. Findings of the study overall: Trimming of TCR beta V- and J-genes showed a link, identified in a later analysis, to a missense DCLRE1C variant.

Vbeta (60) and Jbeta (13) primers were used in the PCR. Some clones are missing from TCRdb's copy, which holds only in-frame ones; the method was immunoSEQ multiplex PCR. Among 180,000 or so clones listed, 76% were seen once. CDR3 length: 14 amino acids. In germline, CDR1 is SGHTA, CDR2 FQGNSA. V shed 5 bases, J shed 6 bases, and the junction held 8 bases outside the gene matches. Of note for this clone: Its matching antigen is unknown.

This clonotype was obtained from a female donor in good health and CMV-seronegative. This chain links TRBV7-2 with TRBJ2-7, with TRBD1 identical over 9 bases. Sequences were obtained from PBMCs. CDR3 sequence: CASSQPGQGGEQYF. The CDR3 bases are TGTGCCAGCAGCCAACCGGGACAGGGTGGCGAGCAGTACTTC.